These 6 T cell receptor beta chains were sequenced from one sample in a study of T cell responses to AZD1222 COVID-19 vaccine (dated by TCRdb to the early 2020s). The library was made by the immunoSEQ multiplex PCR assay. In TCRdb, the immuneACCESS table is reduced to in-frame sequences with V and J assigned. These tables do not hold every clone; where another copy was compared, an unresolved V gene accounts for under half, and the others remain unexplained. Present in this sample are 50,000 to 65,000 clones, roughly four fifths of which were seen just once. Of the sample, approximately 25% falls within the top ten clones. According to the study, the label for this sample's time point signals: about 28 days (+/-7) after the second vaccine dose. Sequencing used peripheral blood, obtained 28 days after the second AZD1222 dose. These receptors were collected from an adult who received the AZD1222 COVID-19 vaccine.

About this clone itself: The junction departs from germline at one end; a sequencing error may be responsible. CDR3 sequence: CASSPRADSYEQYF. DNA for the CDR3: TGTGCTAGCTCACCGAGAGCCGACTCCTACGAGCAGTACTTC. The chain has TRBV18 and TRBJ2-7; no clear D gene. The CDR3 consists of 14 residues. CDR1 KGHSH and CDR2 LQKENI come from the germline V gene.

The chain carries TRBV29-1 and TRBJ2-2; D possibly corresponds to TRBD1 (6 bases). From germline, CDR1 is SQVTM and CDR2 ANQGSEA. The CDR3 is made up of 15 amino acids. With 2 bases removed from V and 1 base from J, the gap between germline ends came to 11 bases. The CDR3: CSVESGRGNTGELFF. The CDR3 DNA sequence: TGCAGCGTTGAATCGGGCAGGGGGAACACCGGGGAGCTGTTTTTT.

The J gene is TRBJ1-2, the V gene TRBV30; D is possibly TRBD1 (5 bases). From germline, CDR1 is GTSNPN and CDR2 SVGIG (reference sequence). V shed 8 bases and J shed 8 bases, with 18 bases lying between them. The CDR3 contains 12 residues. The CDR3 coding sequence is TGTGCCGGGGACCGAGGACTCAAGGGCTACACCTTC. It specifies CAGDRGLKGYTF.

The chain uses TRBV5-1 and TRBJ2-2; TRBD1 matches 8 bases. Germline assignment: CDR1 SGHRS and CDR2 YFSETQ. With V trimmed by 4 bases and J by 4 bases, 9 bases remained unmatched. This CDR3 comprises 16 residues. Here the CDR3 DNA reads TGCGCCAGCAGCCGCATCGGACAGGGTGGCACCGGGGAGCTGTTTTTT. It codes for CASSRIGQGGTGELFF.

The chain uses TRBV5-6 and TRBJ1-1; TRBD1 matches at 9 bases. Losses at the gene ends were 3 bases for V and 4 bases for J; bases not matched to a gene: 10. From germline, CDR1 is SGHDT and CDR2 YYEEEE. The CDR3 extends over 16 amino acids. The DNA for the CDR3 is TGTGCCAGCAGCTCCAACAGGGGGCGCGGCGTCACTGAAGCTTTCTTT. Its translation: CASSSNRGRGVTEAFF.

The CDR3 DNA reads TGTGCCAGCAGCCAACAGGGGGCCGATCAGCCCCAGCATTTT. The encoded protein is CASSQQGADQPQHF. The gene calls are TRBV5-4 and TRBJ1-5, with 9 bases that match TRBD1. Per the germline V gene, CDR1 is SGHNT and CDR2 is YYREEE (reference sequence). The trim removed 4 bases at V and 5 bases at J, leaving 4 bases unmatched. This CDR3 spans 14 amino acids.